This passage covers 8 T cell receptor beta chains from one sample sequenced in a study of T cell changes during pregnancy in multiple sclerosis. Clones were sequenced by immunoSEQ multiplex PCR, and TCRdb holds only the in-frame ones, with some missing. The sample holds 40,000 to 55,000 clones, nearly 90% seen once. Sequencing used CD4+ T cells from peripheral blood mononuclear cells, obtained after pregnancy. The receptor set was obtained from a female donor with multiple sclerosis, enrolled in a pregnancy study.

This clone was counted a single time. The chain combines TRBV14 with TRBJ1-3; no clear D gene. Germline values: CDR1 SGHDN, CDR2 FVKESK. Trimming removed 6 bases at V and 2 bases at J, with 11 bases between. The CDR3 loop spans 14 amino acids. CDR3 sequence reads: CASSQNRAGNTIYF. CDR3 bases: TGTGCCAGCAGTCAAAACCGGGCTGGAAACACCATATATTTT.

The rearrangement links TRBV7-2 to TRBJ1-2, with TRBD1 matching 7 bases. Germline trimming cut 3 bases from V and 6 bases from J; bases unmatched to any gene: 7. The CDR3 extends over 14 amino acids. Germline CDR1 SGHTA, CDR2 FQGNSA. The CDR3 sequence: CASSLETGADGYTF. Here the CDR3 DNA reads TGTGCCAGCAGCTTGGAAACAGGGGCGGATGGCTACACCTTC.

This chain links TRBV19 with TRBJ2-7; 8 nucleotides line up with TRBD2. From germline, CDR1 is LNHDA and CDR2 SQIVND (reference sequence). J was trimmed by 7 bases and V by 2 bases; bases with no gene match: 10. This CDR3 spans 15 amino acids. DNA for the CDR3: TGTGCCAGTAGTATAACGGCGGGAGGAATGGAAGAGCAGTACTTC. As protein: CASSITAGGMEEQYF.

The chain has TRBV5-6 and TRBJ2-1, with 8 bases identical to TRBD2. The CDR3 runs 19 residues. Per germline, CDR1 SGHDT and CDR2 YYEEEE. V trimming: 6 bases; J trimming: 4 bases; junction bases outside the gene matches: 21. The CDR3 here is CASTPTGTTGTRSYNEQFF. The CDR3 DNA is TGTGCCAGCACTCCCACAGGGACTACCGGGACTAGAAGTTACAATGAGCAGTTCTTC.

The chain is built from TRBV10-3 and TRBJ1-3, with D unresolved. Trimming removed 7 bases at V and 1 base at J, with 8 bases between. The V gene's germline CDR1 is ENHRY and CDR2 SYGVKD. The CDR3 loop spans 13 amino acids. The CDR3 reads CAIISASGNTIYF. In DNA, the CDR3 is TGTGCCATCATTTCAGCGTCTGGAAACACCATATATTTT.

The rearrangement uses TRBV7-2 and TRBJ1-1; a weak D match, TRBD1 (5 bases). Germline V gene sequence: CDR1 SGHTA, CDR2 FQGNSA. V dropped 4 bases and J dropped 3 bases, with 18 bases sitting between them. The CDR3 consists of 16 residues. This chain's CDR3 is CASSYDGTGGYTEAFF. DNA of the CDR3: TGTGCCAGCAGCTATGACGGGACGGGAGGATACACTGAAGCTTTCTTT. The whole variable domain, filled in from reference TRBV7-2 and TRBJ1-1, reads GAGVSQSPSNKVTEKGKDVELRCDPISGHTALYWYRQSLGQGLEFLIYFQGNSAPDKSGLPSDRFSAERTGGSVSTLTIQRTQQEDSAVYLCASSYDGTGGYTEAFFGQGTRLTVV.

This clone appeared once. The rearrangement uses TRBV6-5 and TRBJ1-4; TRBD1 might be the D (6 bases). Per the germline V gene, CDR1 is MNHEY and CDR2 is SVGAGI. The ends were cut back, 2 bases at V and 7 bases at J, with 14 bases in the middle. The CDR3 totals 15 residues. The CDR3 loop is CASSYQAGEGEKLFF. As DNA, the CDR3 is TGTGCCAGCAGTTACCAGGCAGGGGAGGGTGAAAAACTGTTTTTT.

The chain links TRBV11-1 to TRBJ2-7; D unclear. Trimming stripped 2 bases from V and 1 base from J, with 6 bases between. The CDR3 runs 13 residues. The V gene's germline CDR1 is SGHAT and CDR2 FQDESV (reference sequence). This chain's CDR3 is CASSLRFSYEQYF. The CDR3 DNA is TGTGCCAGCAGCTTACGTTTTTCCTACGAGCAGTACTTC.